These T cell receptor beta chains were read from a single sample in a study of cytomegalovirus exposure and HLA in healthy donors. Produced via immunoSEQ multiplex PCR; TCRdb's table is partial and in-frame only. Of 110,000 to 150,000 clones in the sample, more than 60% were seen once. The sequenced sample consisted of PBMCs. These receptors originate from a woman aged 45-65 years in good health and CMV-seropositive. The CDR3 runs from the conserved cysteine through the conserved F or W. A D gene is named only where the DNA matches it firmly. Clone size is stated in some rows and not others, as once, few, many or a class when expanded.

j_call clone_size v_call d_call cdr3_aa cdr3_nt
TRBJ2-7 few TRBV28 TRBD1 CASSFGTVFYEQYF TGTGCCAGCAGTTTCGGGACAGTCTTCTACGAGCAGTACTTC
TRBJ2-5 NA TRBV7-9 TRBD1 CASSSQPGQGETQYF TGTGCCAGCAGCTCCCAACCCGGACAGGGTGAGACCCAGTACTTC
TRBJ2-2 NA TRBV7-8 TRBD2 CASGLAGGTNTGELFF TGTGCCAGCGGACTAGCGGGGGGGACGAACACCGGGGAGCTGTTTTTT
TRBJ1-6 once TRBV7-9 TRBD1 CASTGQTFYNSPLHF TGTGCCAGCACGGGACAGACTTTTTATAATTCACCCCTCCACTTT
TRBJ2-7 few TRBV6-5 TRBD2 CASSKLAGGSYEQYF TGTGCCAGCAGTAAGCTAGCGGGGGGTTCCTACGAGCAGTACTTC
TRBJ1-5 few TRBV4-1 TRBD1 CASSQEPGQGSRPQHF TGCGCCAGCAGCCAAGAACCGGGACAGGGGTCAAGGCCCCAGCATTTT
TRBJ2-7 NA TRBV6-5 NA CASSPRRAYEQYF TGTGCCAGCAGTCCTAGGAGAGCCTACGAGCAGTACTTC
TRBJ2-7 NA TRBV27 NA CASSPGPGGYEQYF TGTGCCAGCAGTCCGGGTCCCGGGGGCTACGAGCAGTACTTC
TRBJ2-3 NA TRBV19 TRBD2 CASSIPGLATSTDTQYF TGTGCCAGTAGTATACCGGGACTAGCTACTAGCACAGATACGCAGTATTTT
TRBJ2-5 NA TRBV5-1 TRBD2 CASSPGLASGDETQYF TGCGCCAGCAGCCCCGGGCTGGCTAGCGGGGACGAGACCCAGTACTTC
TRBJ1-1 once TRBV11-2 NA CASRPIRGRHDTEAFF TGTGCCAGCAGACCCATAAGGGGTCGGCATGACACTGAAGCTTTCTTT
TRBJ1-3 NA TRBV2 NA CASGPGASGSGNTIYF TGTGCCAGCGGTCCAGGGGCCAGCGGCTCTGGAAACACCATATATTTT
TRBJ2-5 NA TRBV2 TRBD2 CASQGTSGEETQYF TGTGCCAGCCAAGGGACTAGCGGAGAAGAGACCCAGTACTTC
TRBJ1-2 once TRBV19 NA CASSIEAGNYGYTF TGTGCCAGTAGTATAGAGGCCGGGAACTATGGCTACACCTTC
TRBJ1-5 NA TRBV7-8 NA CASSLFSAAANQPQHF TGTGCCAGCAGCTTATTTTCGGCGGCAGCAAATCAGCCCCAGCATTTT
TRBJ1-3 once TRBV15 NA CATSRERVNTIYF TGTGCCACCAGCAGAGAGAGGGTAAACACCATATATTTT
TRBJ1-3 NA TRBV19 NA CASRAGNTIYF TGTGCCAGCCGCGCTGGAAACACCATATATTTT
TRBJ2-2 few TRBV2 TRBD2 CASSERGTGELFF TGTGCCAGCAGTGAGCGGGGGACCGGGGAGCTGTTTTTT
TRBJ1-1 NA TRBV2 NA CASMRGLRNTEAFF TGTGCCAGCATGAGGGGGTTAAGGAACACTGAAGCTTTCTTT
TRBJ1-2 NA TRBV30 NA CAWSPTRGGYTF TGTGCCTGGAGCCCAACGCGAGGAGGCTACACCTTC
TRBJ1-1 NA TRBV5-1 TRBD1 CASSLELRTGTEAFF TGCGCCAGCAGCTTGGAGTTAAGGACAGGCACTGAAGCTTTCTTT
TRBJ1-6 few TRBV19 TRBD1 CASTPGQGLRGSPLHF TGTGCCAGTACCCCGGGACAGGGATTACGGGGGTCACCCCTCCACTTT
TRBJ2-5 few TRBV28 TRBD2 CASSFLASGQKIQETQYF TGTGCCAGCAGTTTCCTAGCTAGCGGGCAAAAAATCCAAGAGACCCAGTACTTC
TRBJ1-3 NA TRBV19 TRBD1 CASPGTGINTIYF TGTGCCAGTCCGGGGACAGGGATAAACACCATATATTTT
TRBJ1-5 NA TRBV2 TRBD1 CASREDRASNQPQHF TGTGCCAGCAGGGAGGACAGGGCTAGCAATCAGCCCCAGCATTTT
TRBJ2-7 once TRBV7-3 NA CASSLRLAGSGEQYF TGTGCCAGCAGCTTAAGGTTGGCAGGGTCCGGCGAGCAGTACTTC
TRBJ2-4 NA TRBV2 NA CASSGPLGTEAKNIQYF TGTGCCAGCAGCGGTCCCCTAGGAACGGAAGCCAAAAACATTCAGTACTTC
TRBJ1-1 NA TRBV5-1 NA CASSLNRALENTEAFF TGCGCCAGCAGCTTGAACAGGGCGCTGGAGAACACTGAAGCTTTCTTT
TRBJ1-1 once TRBV28 NA CASSSGGTARTEAFF TGTGCCAGCAGTTCCGGCGGGACCGCGAGAACTGAAGCTTTCTTT
TRBJ1-5 NA TRBV19 TRBD1 CASSTRQGADRPQHF TGTGCCAGTAGTACTAGACAGGGGGCGGATCGGCCCCAGCATTTT
TRBJ1-5 NA TRBV7-2 TRBD1 CASSLGDRDNQPQHF TGTGCCAGCAGCTTAGGGGACAGGGACAATCAGCCCCAGCATTTT
TRBJ1-1 NA TRBV7-3 NA CASSSNRAARDTEAFF TGTGCCAGCAGCTCTAACAGGGCAGCTAGGGACACTGAAGCTTTCTTT
TRBJ2-2 NA TRBV19 NA CASQWRGGTGELFF TGTGCCAGTCAATGGAGGGGGGGCACCGGGGAGCTGTTTTTT
TRBJ1-5 NA TRBV7-2 NA CASSLASQGYSNQPQHF TGTGCCAGCAGCTTAGCCTCGCAGGGTTATAGCAATCAGCCCCAGCATTTT
TRBJ2-1 NA TRBV14 TRBD1 CASSVGTASYNEQFF TGTGCCAGCAGCGTCGGGACAGCCTCCTACAATGAGCAGTTCTTC
TRBJ2-5 NA TRBV5-1 NA CASSRTDFSQETQYF TGCGCCAGCAGCCGAACGGACTTTTCCCAAGAGACCCAGTACTTC
TRBJ1-1 NA TRBV7-2 NA CASSLMGIAYTEAFF TGTGCCAGCAGCTTAATGGGCATTGCTTACACTGAAGCTTTCTTT
TRBJ2-7 NA TRBV7-9 NA CASSSPGAGAFSYEQYF TGTGCCAGCAGCTCCCCCGGGGCGGGGGCGTTTTCCTACGAGCAGTACTTC
TRBJ1-6 NA TRBV7-3 NA CASSFSQGSPLHF TGTGCCAGCAGCTTTTCCCAGGGCTCACCCCTCCACTTT
TRBJ2-1 NA TRBV27 TRBD2 CASSFSPTSGGWDEQFF TGTGCCAGCAGTTTCTCCCCGACTAGCGGGGGTTGGGATGAGCAGTTCTTC
TRBJ2-3 NA TRBV2 NA CASSEALRSDTQYF TGTGCCAGCAGTGAAGCGCTTCGGTCAGATACGCAGTATTTT
TRBJ1-4 NA TRBV15 NA CATRRTVNEKLFF TGTGCCACTAGAAGGACAGTTAATGAAAAACTGTTTTTT
TRBJ2-7 NA TRBV4-2 NA CASSQDQGTGGRPYEQYF TGTGCCAGCAGCCAAGATCAGGGGACAGGCGGGAGACCCTACGAGCAGTACTTC
TRBJ2-2 few TRBV2 TRBD2 CARRPAGIGELFF TGTGCCAGACGGCCAGCGGGGATCGGGGAGCTGTTTTTT
TRBJ2-7 NA TRBV27 NA CASSLSTGQFYEQYF TGTGCCAGCAGTTTGTCCACGGGACAATTCTACGAGCAGTACTTC
TRBJ2-5 NA TRBV5-1 NA CASSLEAGPQETQYF TGCGCCAGCAGCTTGGAGGCAGGGCCTCAAGAGACCCAGTACTTC
TRBJ1-2 few TRBV20-1 NA CSAQNYGYTF TGCAGTGCACAGAACTATGGCTACACCTTC
TRBJ1-1 NA TRBV11-2 NA CASSLDRGGGTEAFF TGTGCCAGCAGCTTAGATCGGGGTGGAGGCACTGAAGCTTTCTTT
TRBJ2-7 NA TRBV11-2 TRBD1 CASSRIRGQGGNEQYF TGTGCCAGCAGCCGAATCAGGGGACAGGGTGGGAACGAGCAGTACTTC
TRBJ2-7 NA TRBV7-3 NA CASSLTVAGSYEQYF TGTGCCAGCAGCTTAACGGTGGCAGGATCCTACGAGCAGTACTTC
TRBJ2-7 NA TRBV7-9 TRBD1 CASSQGQITYEQYF TGTGCCAGCAGCCAGGGACAGATAACCTACGAGCAGTACTTC
TRBJ1-1 NA TRBV5-4 TRBD1 CASSRQGLAEAFF TGTGCCAGCAGCCGACAGGGGCTTGCGGAAGCTTTCTTT
TRBJ1-6 NA TRBV7-8 NA CASSPVSGGYNSPLHF TGTGCCAGCAGCCCCGTGTCGGGGGGCTATAATTCACCCCTCCACTTT
TRBJ2-3 NA TRBV6-4 TRBD2 CASSVSGESDTQYF TGTGCCAGCAGTGTTAGCGGGGAATCAGATACGCAGTATTTT